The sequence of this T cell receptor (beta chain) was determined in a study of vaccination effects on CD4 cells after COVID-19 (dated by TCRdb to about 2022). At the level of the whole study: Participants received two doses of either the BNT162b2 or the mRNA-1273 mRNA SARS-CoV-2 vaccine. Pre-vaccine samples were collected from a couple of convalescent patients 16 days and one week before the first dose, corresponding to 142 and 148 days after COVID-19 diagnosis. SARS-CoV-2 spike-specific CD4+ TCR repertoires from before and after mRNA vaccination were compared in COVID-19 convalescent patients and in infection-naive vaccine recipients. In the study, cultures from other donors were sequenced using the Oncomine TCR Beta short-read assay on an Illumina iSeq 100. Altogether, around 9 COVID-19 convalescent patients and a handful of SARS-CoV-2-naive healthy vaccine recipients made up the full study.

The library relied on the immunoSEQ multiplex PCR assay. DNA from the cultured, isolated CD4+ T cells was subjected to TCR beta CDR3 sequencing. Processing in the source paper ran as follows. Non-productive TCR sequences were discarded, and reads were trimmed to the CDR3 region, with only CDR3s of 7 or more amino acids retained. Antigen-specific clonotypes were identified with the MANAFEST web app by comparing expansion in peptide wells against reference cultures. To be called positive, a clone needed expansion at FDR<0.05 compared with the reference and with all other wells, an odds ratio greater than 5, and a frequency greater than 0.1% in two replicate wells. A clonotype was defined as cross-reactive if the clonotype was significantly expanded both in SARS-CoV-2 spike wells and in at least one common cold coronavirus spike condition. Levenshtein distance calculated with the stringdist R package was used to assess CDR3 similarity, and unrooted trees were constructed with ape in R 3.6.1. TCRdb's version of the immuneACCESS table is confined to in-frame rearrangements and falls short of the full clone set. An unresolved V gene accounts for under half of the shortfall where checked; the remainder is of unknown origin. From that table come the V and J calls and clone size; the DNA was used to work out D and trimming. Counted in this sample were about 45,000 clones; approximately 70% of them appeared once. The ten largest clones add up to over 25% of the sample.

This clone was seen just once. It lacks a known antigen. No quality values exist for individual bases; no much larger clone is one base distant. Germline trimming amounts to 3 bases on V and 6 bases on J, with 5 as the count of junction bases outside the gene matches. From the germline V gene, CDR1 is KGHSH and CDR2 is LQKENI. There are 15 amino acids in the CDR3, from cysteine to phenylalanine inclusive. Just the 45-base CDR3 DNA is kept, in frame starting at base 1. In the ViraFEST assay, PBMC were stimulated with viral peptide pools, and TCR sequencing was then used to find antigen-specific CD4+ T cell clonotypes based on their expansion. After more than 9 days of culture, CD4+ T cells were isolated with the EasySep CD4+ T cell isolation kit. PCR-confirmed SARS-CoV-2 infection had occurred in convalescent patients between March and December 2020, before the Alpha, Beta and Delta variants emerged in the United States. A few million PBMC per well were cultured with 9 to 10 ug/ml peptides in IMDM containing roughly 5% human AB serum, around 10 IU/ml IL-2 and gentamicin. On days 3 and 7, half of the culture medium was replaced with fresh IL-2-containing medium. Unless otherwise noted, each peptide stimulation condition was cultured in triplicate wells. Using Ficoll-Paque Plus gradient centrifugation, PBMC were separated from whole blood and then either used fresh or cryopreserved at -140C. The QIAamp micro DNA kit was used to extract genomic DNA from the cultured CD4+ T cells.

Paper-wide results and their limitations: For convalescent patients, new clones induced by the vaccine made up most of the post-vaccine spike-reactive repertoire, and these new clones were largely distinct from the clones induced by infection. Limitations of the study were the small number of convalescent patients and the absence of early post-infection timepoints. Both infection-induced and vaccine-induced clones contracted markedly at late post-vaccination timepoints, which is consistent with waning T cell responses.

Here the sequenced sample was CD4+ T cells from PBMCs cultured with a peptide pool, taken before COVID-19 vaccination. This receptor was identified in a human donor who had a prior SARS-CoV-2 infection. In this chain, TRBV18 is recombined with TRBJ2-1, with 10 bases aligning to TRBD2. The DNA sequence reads TGTGCCAGCTCACCTCTAGCGGGAGTATCCAATGAGCAGTTCTTC. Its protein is CASSPLAGVSNEQFF.